This note documents a single T cell receptor (beta chain) sequence. As yet, its antigen is unknown. The data belong to a study of shared clonotypes between healthy human individuals. Study findings and constraints: Generation probabilities were higher for clonotypes shared across all four sorted-subset donors than for unshared ones. Tissues were not sampled, only blood, and their repertoires likely differ.

TCRdb's copy holds only in-frame clones and misses some; the assay was immunoSEQ multiplex PCR. This sample has over 95,000 clones, with around two thirds found just once. This CDR3 spans 14 amino acids. V was trimmed by 4 bases and J by 5 bases, leaving 15 bases between them. Germline CDR1 LNHNV, CDR2 YYDKDF (reference sequence). The sample comprised memory CD8+ T cells sorted from blood. The subset: CD45RO+ cells pooled with CCR7-negative TemRA cells. The TCR sequence derives from a young woman in good health. This chain connects TRBV15 to TRBJ2-7, with D perhaps assigned TRBD1 or TRBD2 (6 bases each). CDR3 region: CATSTRSRGDEQYF. Here the CDR3 DNA reads TGTGCCACCAGCACTCGATCAAGGGGGGACGAGCAGTACTTC.